Sequencing of this T cell receptor beta chain was carried out in a study of T-cell memory formation after mild COVID-19. In the study overall: Across donors, TCR clusters were largely donor specific.

In regard to this clonotype: Its target is not known.

Constant-segment primers and 5'RACE yielded cDNA libraries for TCR alpha and TCR beta, each carrying sample barcodes and UMIs. TCRdb independently ran MiXCR on the 5' RACE reads; one entry per CDR3 protein. This sample has some 490,000 distinct CDR3 sequences, with 15% to 20% found just once. Study results and caveats: Contracting clones from day 15 to 85 had balanced CD4/CD8; later expanders favoured CD4+. Among contracting clones, CD4+ were mainly CM/EM and CD8+ enriched in EMRA.

CDR1 and CDR2 (germline): MNHNY, SVGAGI (reference sequence). The CDR3 contains 13 residues. Trimming pared 4 bases from V and 6 bases from J, leaving 10 bases between. The receptor comes from an adult woman who had mild COVID-19 (a few samples of this study predate the infection). Cell type and time point are not known. The specimen sequenced was PBMCs or a T cell subset sorted from them (not recorded which). This rearrangement joins TRBV6-6 to TRBJ2-4; D is possibly TRBD2 (6 bases). The CDR3 bases are TGTGCCAGCAGTTGGGACTTTTCAAACATTCAGTACTTC. Encoded protein: CASSWDFSNIQYF.